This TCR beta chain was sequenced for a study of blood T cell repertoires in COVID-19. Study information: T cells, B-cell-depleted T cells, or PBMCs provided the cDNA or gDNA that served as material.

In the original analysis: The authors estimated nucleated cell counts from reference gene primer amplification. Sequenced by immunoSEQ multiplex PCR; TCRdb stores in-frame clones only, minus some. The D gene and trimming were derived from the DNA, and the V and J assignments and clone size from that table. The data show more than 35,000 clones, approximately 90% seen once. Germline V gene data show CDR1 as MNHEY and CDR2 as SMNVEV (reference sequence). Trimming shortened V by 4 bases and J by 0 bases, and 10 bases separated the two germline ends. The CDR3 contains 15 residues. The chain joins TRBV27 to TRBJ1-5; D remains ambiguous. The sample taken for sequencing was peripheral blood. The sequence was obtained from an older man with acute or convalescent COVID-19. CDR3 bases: TGTGCCAGCAGTTCCCAGACATATAGCAATCAGCCCCAGCATTTT. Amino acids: CASSSQTYSNQPQHF.